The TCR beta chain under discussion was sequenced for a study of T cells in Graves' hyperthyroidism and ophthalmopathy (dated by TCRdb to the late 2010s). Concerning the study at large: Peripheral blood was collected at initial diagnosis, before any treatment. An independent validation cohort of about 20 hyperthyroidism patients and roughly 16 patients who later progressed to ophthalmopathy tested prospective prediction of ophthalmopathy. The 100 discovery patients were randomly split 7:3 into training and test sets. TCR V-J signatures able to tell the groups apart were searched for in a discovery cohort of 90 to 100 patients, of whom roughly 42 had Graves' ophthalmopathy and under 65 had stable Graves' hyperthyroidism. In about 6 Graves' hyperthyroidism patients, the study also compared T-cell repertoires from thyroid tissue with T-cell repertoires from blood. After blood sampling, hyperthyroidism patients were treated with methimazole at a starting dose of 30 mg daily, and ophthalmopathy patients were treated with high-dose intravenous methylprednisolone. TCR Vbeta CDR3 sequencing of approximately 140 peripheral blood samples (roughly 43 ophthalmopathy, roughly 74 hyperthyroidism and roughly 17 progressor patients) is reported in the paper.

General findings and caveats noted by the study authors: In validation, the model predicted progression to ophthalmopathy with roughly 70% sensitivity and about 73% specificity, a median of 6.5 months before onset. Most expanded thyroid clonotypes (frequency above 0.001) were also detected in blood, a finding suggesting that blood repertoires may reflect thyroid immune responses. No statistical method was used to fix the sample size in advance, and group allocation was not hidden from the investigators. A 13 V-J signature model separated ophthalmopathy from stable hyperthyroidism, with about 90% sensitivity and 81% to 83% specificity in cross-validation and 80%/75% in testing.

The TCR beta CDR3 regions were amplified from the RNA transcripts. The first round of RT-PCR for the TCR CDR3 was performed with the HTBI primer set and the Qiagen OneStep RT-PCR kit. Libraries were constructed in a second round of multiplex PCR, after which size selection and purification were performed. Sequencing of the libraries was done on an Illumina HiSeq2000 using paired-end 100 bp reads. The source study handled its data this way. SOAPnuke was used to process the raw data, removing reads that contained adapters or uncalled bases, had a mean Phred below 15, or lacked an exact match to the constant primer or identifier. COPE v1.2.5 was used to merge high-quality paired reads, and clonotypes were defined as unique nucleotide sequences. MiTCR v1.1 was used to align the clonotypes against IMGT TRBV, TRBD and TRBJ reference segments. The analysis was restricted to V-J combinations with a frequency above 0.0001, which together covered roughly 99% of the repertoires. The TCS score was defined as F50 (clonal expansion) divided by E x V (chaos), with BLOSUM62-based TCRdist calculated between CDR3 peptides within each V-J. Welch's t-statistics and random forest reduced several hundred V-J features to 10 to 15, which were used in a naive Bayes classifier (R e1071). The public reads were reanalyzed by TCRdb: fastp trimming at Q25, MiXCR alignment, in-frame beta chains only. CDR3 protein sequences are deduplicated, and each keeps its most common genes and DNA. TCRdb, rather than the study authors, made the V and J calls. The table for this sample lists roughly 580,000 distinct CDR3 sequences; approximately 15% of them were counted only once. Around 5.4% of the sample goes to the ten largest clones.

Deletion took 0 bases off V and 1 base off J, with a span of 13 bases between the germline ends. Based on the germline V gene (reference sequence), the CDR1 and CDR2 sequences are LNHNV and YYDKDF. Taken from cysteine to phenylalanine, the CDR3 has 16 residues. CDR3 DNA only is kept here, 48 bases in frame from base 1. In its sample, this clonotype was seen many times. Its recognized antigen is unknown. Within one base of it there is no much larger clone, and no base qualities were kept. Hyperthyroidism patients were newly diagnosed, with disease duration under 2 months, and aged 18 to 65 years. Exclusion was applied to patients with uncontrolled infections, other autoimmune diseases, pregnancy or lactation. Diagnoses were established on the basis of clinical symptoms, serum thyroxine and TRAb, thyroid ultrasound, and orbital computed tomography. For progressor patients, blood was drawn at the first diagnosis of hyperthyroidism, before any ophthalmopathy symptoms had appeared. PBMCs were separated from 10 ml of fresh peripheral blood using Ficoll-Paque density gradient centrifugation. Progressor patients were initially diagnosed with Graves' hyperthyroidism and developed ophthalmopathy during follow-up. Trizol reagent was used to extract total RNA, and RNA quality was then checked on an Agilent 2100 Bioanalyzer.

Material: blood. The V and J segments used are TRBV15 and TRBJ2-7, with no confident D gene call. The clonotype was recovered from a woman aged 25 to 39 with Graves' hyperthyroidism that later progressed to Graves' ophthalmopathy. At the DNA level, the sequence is TGTGCCACCAGCAGAGATGGGAAGAGCAGTTCCTACGAGCAGTACTTC. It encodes CATSRDGKSSSYEQYF.